This T cell receptor beta chain was profiled in a study of blood T cell repertoires in COVID-19. Per the authors' pipeline: Amplification with reference gene primers provided the estimates of nucleated cell counts. Assay: immunoSEQ multiplex PCR; the TCRdb copy retains only in-frame clones and omits some. Clone size and the V and J calls come from that table; the DNA yielded D and trimming. The sample holds about 180,000 clones, roughly four fifths seen once. Seattle patients were enrolled while actively infected and followed longitudinally. CDR3 length equals 15 residues. V shed 8 bases and J 8 bases; nucleotides not matched to a gene: 13. Germline CDR1 and CDR2: MDHEN and SYDVKM. This clone was recorded only once.

The sequence was collected from a woman aged 70-85 years with COVID-19, enrolled during active disease. The specimen sequenced was peripheral blood. This sequence joins TRBV28 and TRBJ1-4, with TRBD1 matching over 8 bases. CDR3 in amino acids: CASRSPTGVWEKLFF. DNA for the CDR3: TGTGCCAGCCGTTCCCCGACAGGGGTATGGGAAAAACTGTTTTTT. The variable domain in full, completed from reference TRBV28 and TRBJ1-4, reads DVKVTQSSRYLVKRTGEKVFLECVQDMDHENMFWYRQDPGLGLRLIYFSYDVKMKEKGDIPEGYSVSREKKERFSLILESASTNQTSMYLCASRSPTGVWEKLFFGSGTQLSVL.